This T cell receptor beta chain was captured by sequencing in a study of blood T cells in healthy people across ages (dated by TCRdb to the mid-2010s). Concerning the study at large: Template switching captured roughly one uniquely barcoded TCR beta cDNA molecule per two T cells in model experiments. To avoid experimental bias, donors of different ages were spread randomly across the sequencing lanes. Four age groups were formed from the donors: young (average roughly 15 years), middle-aged (around 39), aged (around 68) and long-lived (approximately 80). To track age-related changes in TCR beta repertoire diversity, the study relied on deep sequencing normalized with unique cDNA molecular identifiers. Using the same blood draw, the study looked at two additional independent replicas of 1 million unique cDNA reads for two donors, one aged 18 to 30 and the other aged 80 or older.

Broad study findings and their caveats: Compared with the aged group, the long-lived group had more naive CD4+ T cells, fewer expanded clones and increased TCR diversity, suggesting age selection. Bulk unsorted PBMC profiling prevented conclusive comparison of naive and antigen-experienced compartments. Donor CMV infection status was unknown, potentially confounding age-related changes in expanded clonotypes. As age increased, observed TCR beta diversity per million T cells dropped in a roughly linear way, and a significant reduction was already evident by age around 41. Estimates of total diversity based on one million sequenced T cells were regarded as lower bounds and as underestimates. The percentage of naive T cells measured by flow cytometry correlated strongly with observed TCR beta diversity.

To note about this clonotype: It lacks a known antigen. Base qualities are not provided; no much larger clone lies one nucleotide away.

The protocol used for the library was 5' RACE. Sequenced on an Illumina HiSeq 2500. A second about 7 to 11 cycle PCR used a sample-barcoded 5' primer and a J-beta primer mix. Each TCR beta cDNA molecule received a unique molecular identifier from a template-switch 5' adaptor carrying 12 random nucleotides. Each sample yielded at least 2.5 million CDR3-containing paired-end reads. All of the RNA was converted into first-strand cDNA using the Mint cDNA synthesis kit, with a TRBC-specific oligonucleotide serving as the primer. After uracil-DNA glycosylase treatment, a first 18-cycle PCR used universal primers M1SS and BC2_uni_R on all cDNA. As for the original processing: For normalization, 1 million high-quality reads were randomly selected from each sample, with every read carrying a distinct molecular identifier. Instead of being binned into consensus sequences, reads that shared molecular identifiers were thrown out. MiTCR, with a Q25 quality threshold and the strictest error-elimination algorithm, was used for CDR3 identification, clonotype clustering and error correction. A nonparametric unseen species model using Euler transformation provided a lower-bound estimate of total TCR beta diversity. In-frame beta chains were kept once TCRdb had trimmed the public reads at Q25 with fastp and called clones with MiXCR. One record per CDR3 amino acid sequence lists the most common genes and DNA. V and J calls and clone size were set by TCRdb, not the authors. The sample yields about 970,000 distinct CDR3 sequences; about 51% were counted once. Jointly, the top ten make up over 20% of the sample.

The CDR3, from cysteine to phenylalanine, totals 13 residues. The DNA shown is the 39-base CDR3, in frame from base 1. The V end loses 5 bases and the J end loses 6 bases, and a stretch of 17 bases separates them. Looking up the germline V gene (reference sequence) yields CDR1 DFQATT and CDR2 SNEGSKA. The 40 or so donors, aged about 6 to 100 years, were systemically healthy Caucasian individuals from Russia. About 10 milliliters of peripheral blood were collected from each donor into EDTA-treated Vacutainer tubes. Ficoll-Paque density-gradient centrifugation was used to isolate PBMCs, with at least 6.5 million obtained per sample. Total RNA, at least 5 micrograms per sample, was extracted from PBMCs with Trizol reagent. Naive CD45RAhigh/CD27high T cell percentages were measured by flow cytometry on a PBMC aliquot from every donor.

The receptor comes from a woman aged 60-75 years in good health. Sequencing was performed on blood. The chain uses TRBV20-1 and TRBJ2-7, with the D segment possibly TRBD1 or TRBD2, each aligning over 5 bases. The nucleotide sequence reads as follows: TGCAGTGCTGAGGGGAGAATCTCCGGCGAGCAGTACTTC. It codes for CSAEGRISGEQYF.